These T cell receptor beta chains were read from a single sample in a study of patients and donors after allogeneic stem cell transplantation. TCRdb recomputed calls from the RT-PCR reads with MiXCR, one row per CDR3 protein. The table shows roughly 21,000 distinct CDR3 sequences, with around 29% occurring only once. Sequences were obtained from blood, either unsorted or a sorted T cell fraction (not recorded which). The receptors come from a human donor who was either an allogeneic HSCT recipient or a stem cell or donor lymphocyte infusion donor (not recorded which). It is not recorded whose cells these are; they may come from a transplant donor. Both conserved end residues are part of each CDR3. Fields, in order: clone size, D gene, J gene, V gene, CDR3 protein, CDR3 DNA. A D gene is named only where the DNA matches it firmly. Clone size appears in some rows only: once, few, many, or a class for an expanded clone.

many | TRBD1 | TRBJ1-5 | TRBV7-8 | CASSLVVQGWNQPQHF | TGTGCCAGCAGCTTAGTAGTACAGGGGTGGAATCAGCCCCAGCATTTT
. | . | TRBJ2-5 | TRBV28 | CASSSPRTALQETQYF | TGTGCCAGCAGTAGCCCTAGGACAGCCCTCCAAGAGACCCAGTACTTC
. | TRBD1 | TRBJ1-6 | TRBV5-1 | CASSLSGTGYSPLHF | TGCGCCAGCAGCTTGTCCGGGACAGGGTATTCACCCCTCCACTTT
many | TRBD1 | TRBJ1-2 | TRBV7-9 | CASFRTGGGDGYTF | TGTGCCAGCTTTCGGACAGGGGGCGGGGATGGCTACACCTTC
. | TRBD1 | TRBJ1-6 | TRBV20-1 | CSATDRAYNSPLHF | TGCAGTGCAACCGACAGGGCCTATAATTCACCCCTCCACTTT
few | . | TRBJ1-2 | TRBV6-1 | CASSGRGGYTF | TGTGCCAGCAGTGGGCGTGGGGGCTACACCTTC
. | . | TRBJ2-3 | TRBV6-2/TRBV6-3 | CASGGLGQDTQYF | TGTGCCAGCGGAGGGCTGGGGCAGGATACGCAGTATTTT
few | . | TRBJ1-3 | TRBV20-1 | CSARTAAGSTIYF | TGCAGTGCTAGGACCGCAGCAGGGAGCACCATATATTTT
. | TRBD2 | TRBJ2-1 | TRBV12-3/TRBV12-4 | CASNPRAGGNEQFF | TGTGCCAGCAACCCTCGGGCGGGGGGTAATGAGCAGTTCTTC
many | . | TRBJ1-5 | TRBV12-3/TRBV12-4 | CASKALGLSNQPQHF | TGTGCCAGCAAGGCCCTCGGGTTGAGCAATCAGCCCCAGCATTTT
once | TRBD1 | TRBJ1-5 | TRBV4-3 | CASSPTGDRGHPQHF | TGCGCCAGCAGTCCAACAGGGGACAGGGGGCACCCCCAGCATTTT
many | . | TRBJ2-2 | TRBV12-3/TRBV12-4 | CASSLSGAATGELFF | TGTGCCAGCAGTTTATCAGGGGCCGCCACCGGGGAGCTGTTTTTT
many | TRBD1 | TRBJ1-1 | TRBV6-2/TRBV6-3 | CASSPWTGEVAAEAFF | TGTGCCAGCAGTCCATGGACAGGGGAAGTCGCAGCTGAAGCTTTCTTT
. | . | TRBJ2-1 | TRBV5-1 | CASSLVNSEQFF | TGCGCCAGCAGCTTAGTTAACAGCGAGCAGTTCTTC
. | . | TRBJ2-7 | TRBV5-1 | CASSPANSYEQYF | TGCGCCAGCAGCCCAGCGAACTCCTACGAGCAGTACTTC
few | TRBD1 | TRBJ1-6 | TRBV20-1 | CSATAGGYNSPLHF | TGCAGTGCTACCGCAGGGGGCTATAATTCACCCCTCCACTTT
once | . | TRBJ2-1 | TRBV6-6 | CASSYLWPKYNEQFF | TGTGCCAGCAGTTACTTATGGCCTAAATACAATGAGCAGTTCTTC
few | TRBD1 | TRBJ1-2 | TRBV28 | CASSSTGGANYGYTF | TGTGCCAGCAGTTCTACAGGGGGAGCTAACTATGGCTACACCTTC
. | . | TRBJ1-5 | TRBV7-9 | CASSSLNAGQPQHF | TGTGCCAGCAGCTCCTTGAACGCGGGGCAGCCCCAGCATTTT
few | . | TRBJ2-1 | TRBV7-2 | CASSLQGDREQFF | TGTGCCAGCAGCTTACAAGGGGACCGGGAGCAGTTCTTC
. | . | TRBJ1-1 | TRBV10-3 | CAISDREVTEAFF | TGTGCCATCAGTGACAGGGAGGTCACTGAAGCTTTCTTT
few | . | TRBJ2-3 | TRBV12-3/TRBV12-4 | CASSFVLGGTDTQYF | TGTGCCAGCAGTTTCGTTCTAGGGGGCACAGATACGCAGTATTTT
. | . | TRBJ1-1 | TRBV7-9 | CASSWGGGREAFF | TGTGCCAGCAGTTGGGGCGGGGGCCGTGAAGCTTTCTTT
. | . | TRBJ1-1 | TRBV25-1 | CASSDRETMNTEAFF | TGTGCCAGCAGTGACCGGGAGACGATGAACACTGAAGCTTTCTTT
. | . | TRBJ1-6 | TRBV7-6 | CASSQVAGGNSPLHF | TGTGCCAGCAGCCAAGTGGCGGGGGGCAATTCACCCCTCCACTTT
few | . | TRBJ1-3 | TRBV20-1 | CGGLRSSGNTIYF | TGTGGGGGACTGCGAAGCTCTGGAAACACCATATATTTT
. | . | TRBJ1-6 | TRBV12-3/TRBV12-4 | CASSLTVKVGDSPLHF | TGTGCCAGCAGTTTAACCGTGAAAGTAGGAGATTCACCCCTCCACTTT
few | TRBD2 | TRBJ2-3 | TRBV7-3 | CASSPGGETDTQYF | TGTGCCAGCAGTCCCGGGGGGGAAACAGATACGCAGTATTTT
few | . | TRBJ1-4 | TRBV7-2 | CASSPGQSLNEKLFF | TGTGCCAGCAGCCCTGGACAGAGTCTTAATGAAAAACTGTTTTTT
. | . | TRBJ2-5 | TRBV25-1 | CASSEYGWVQETQYF | TGTGCCAGCAGTGAATACGGCTGGGTCCAAGAGACCCAGTACTTC
. | TRBD2 | TRBJ2-3 | TRBV18 | CASSLPGLAGRKQYF | TGTGCCAGCTCACTCCCGGGACTAGCGGGGCGAAAGCAGTATTTT
. | . | TRBJ1-5 | TRBV11-2 | CASSFRLISNQPQHF | TGTGCCAGCAGCTTCCGACTGATTAGCAATCAGCCCCAGCATTTT
few | TRBD1 | TRBJ1-1 | TRBV5-1 | CASSFRGQTEAFF | TGCGCCAGCAGCTTCAGGGGGCAAACTGAAGCTTTCTTT
. | . | TRBJ1-2 | TRBV3-1 | CASSPPQWGAGGYTF | TGTGCCAGCAGCCCACCTCAATGGGGGGCAGGAGGCTACACCTTC
. | TRBD1 | TRBJ1-1 | TRBV20-1 | CSARQGYGEAFF | TGCAGTGCGCGACAGGGCTACGGTGAAGCTTTCTTT
. | . | TRBJ2-2 | TRBV20-1 | CSALIKGRSTGELFF | TGCAGTGCCTTGATCAAAGGCCGGAGCACCGGGGAGCTGTTTTTT
few | . | TRBJ2-5 | TRBV10-3 | CAARPDSQETQYF | TGTGCCGCCCGCCCGGACAGCCAAGAGACCCAGTACTTC
. | TRBD1 | TRBJ1-2 | TRBV5-1 | CASSLETGMNYGYTF | TGCGCCAGCAGCTTGGAGACAGGGATGAACTATGGCTACACCTTC
few | TRBD1 | TRBJ1-1 | TRBV6-5 | CASSPGQGGTEAFF | TGTGCCAGCAGCCCAGGACAGGGAGGCACTGAAGCTTTCTTT
. | . | TRBJ2-5 | TRBV27 | CASSYGISQETQYF | TGTGCCAGCAGTTACGGCATCTCCCAAGAGACCCAGTACTTC
. | . | TRBJ1-1 | TRBV28 | CASSLEVTEAFF | TGTGCCAGCAGTTTAGAAGTCACTGAAGCTTTCTTT
. | TRBD2 | TRBJ2-3 | TRBV4-3 | CASSQDLDSGGAWDTQYF | TGCGCCAGCAGCCAAGATCTGGATAGCGGGGGAGCATGGGATACGCAGTATTTT
many | . | TRBJ2-7 | TRBV6-6 | CASSYRGQGAYEQYF | TGTGCCAGCAGTTACCGTGGACAAGGGGCCTACGAGCAGTACTTC
. | . | TRBJ1-1 | TRBV6-2/TRBV6-3 | CASSPRVHEAFF | TGTGCCAGCAGCCCCCGTGTCCATGAAGCTTTCTTT
. | TRBD2 | TRBJ2-3 | TRBV27 | CASSYGTITDTQYF | TGTGCCAGCAGTTACGGGACTATCACAGATACGCAGTATTTT
few | . | TRBJ2-5 | TRBV5-1 | CASSQRDFQETQYF | TGCGCCAGCAGCCAACGGGACTTCCAAGAGACCCAGTACTTC
once | . | TRBJ2-5 | TRBV7-9 | CASSLRSYQETQYF | TGTGCCAGCAGCTTAAGAAGTTACCAAGAGACACAGTACTTC
many | . | TRBJ1-5 | TRBV6-2/TRBV6-3 | CASSRHRVFSNQPQHF | TGTGCCAGCAGCCGACACAGGGTCTTTAGCAATCAGCCCCAGCATTTT